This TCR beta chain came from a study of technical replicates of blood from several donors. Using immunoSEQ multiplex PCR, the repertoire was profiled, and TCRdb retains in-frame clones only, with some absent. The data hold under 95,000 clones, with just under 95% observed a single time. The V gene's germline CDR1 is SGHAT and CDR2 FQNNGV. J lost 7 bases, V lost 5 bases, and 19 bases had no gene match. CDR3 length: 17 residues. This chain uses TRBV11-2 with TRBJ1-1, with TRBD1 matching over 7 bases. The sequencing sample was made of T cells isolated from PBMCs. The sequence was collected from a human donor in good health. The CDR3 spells CASSLRYDREGGNEAFF. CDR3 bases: TGTGCCAGCAGCCTTCGTTATGACAGGGAAGGTGGGAATGAAGCTTTCTTT.